This TCR beta chain emerged from a study of T cells after yellow fever vaccination. The wider study: Researchers used SMART-Seq v4 Ultra Low Input to prepare fractions that had low cell numbers. Overall study findings and caveats: Subsequent booster samples again held most clones from primary vaccination (96% CD4, about 90% CD8).

For TCR, cDNA came from 5'RACE template switching, which added a universal primer site and UMIs. Using its own MiXCR run on the 5' RACE reads, TCRdb lists one record per CDR3 protein. The data contain about 400,000 distinct CDR3 sequences, under 14% of them seen just once; the ten biggest clones take up less than 20%. Trimming took 0 bases from V and 4 from J; bases not matched to a gene: 10. The CDR3 loop spans 17 amino acids. The germline CDR1 and CDR2 sequences are DFQATT and SNEGSKA (reference sequence). This clonotype was seen more than once but under ten times. Antigen: not known. Sequenced here: PBMCs, sampled on the day of the first yellow fever vaccination. The receptor was derived from a man between 18 and 29 years old who received the YFV17D yellow fever vaccine. This chain uses TRBV20-1 with TRBJ1-5; 9 bases align to TRBD1. CDR3 DNA: TGCAGTGCTAGAGAGGGGGGGAGGGGACAGGGAAATCAGCCCCAGCATTTT. As protein: CSAREGGRGQGNQPQHF.